A selection of T cell receptor beta chains follows, all from one sample in a study of graft-versus-host responses after intestinal transplantation. Their antigen targets remain unknown. Clones were read by immunoSEQ multiplex PCR, and TCRdb kept only the in-frame ones, dropping some. The table has over 90,000 clones, roughly 91% seen once. The source was unstimulated CD4+ T cells sorted from spleen or lymph node cells, collected before transplant. Receptors were obtained from a human donor who was the organ donor for an intestinal transplant. Each CDR3 is given with its conserved first and last residue. D genes are given only for firm matches. Clone size appears in some rows only: once, few, many, or a class for an expanded clone.

d_call: TRBD2
v_call: TRBV7-6
clone_size: .
j_call: TRBJ2-2
cdr3_aa: CASSLVAGAITGELFF
cdr3_nt: TGTGCCAGCAGCTTAGTAGCGGGGGCCATCACCGGGGAGCTGTTTTTT

d_call: .
v_call: TRBV2
clone_size: once
j_call: TRBJ1-6
cdr3_aa: CASSYDWNPNSPLHF
cdr3_nt: TGTGCCAGCAGTTACGACTGGAACCCTAATTCACCCCTCCACTTT

d_call: .
v_call: TRBV28
clone_size: .
j_call: TRBJ2-7
cdr3_aa: CASSSPQSSYEQYF
cdr3_nt: TGTGCCAGCAGTTCCCCACAGAGCTCCTACGAGCAGTACTTC

d_call: .
v_call: TRBV6-5
clone_size: .
j_call: TRBJ1-1
cdr3_aa: CASSSEGGTEAFF
cdr3_nt: TGTGCCAGCAGCTCCGAGGGCGGCACTGAAGCTTTCTTT

d_call: .
v_call: TRBV6-5
clone_size: .
j_call: TRBJ2-5
cdr3_aa: CATGVIFGAGQYF
cdr3_nt: TGTGCCACAGGGGTAATTTTCGGGGCAGGGCAGTACTTC

d_call: .
v_call: TRBV7-2
clone_size: .
j_call: TRBJ2-7
cdr3_aa: CASSPLSYEQYF
cdr3_nt: TGTGCCAGCAGCCCACTCTCCTACGAGCAGTACTTC

d_call: .
v_call: TRBV11-3
clone_size: .
j_call: TRBJ2-1
cdr3_aa: CASSLFGGSNEQFF
cdr3_nt: TGTGCCAGCAGCTTATTTGGGGGCAGCAATGAGCAGTTCTTC

d_call: TRBD1
v_call: TRBV11-2
clone_size: .
j_call: TRBJ1-4
cdr3_aa: CASSLNPGGLEKLFF
cdr3_nt: TGTGCCAGCAGCTTAAACCCAGGGGGCTTAGAAAAACTGTTTTTT

d_call: TRBD2
v_call: TRBV10-2
clone_size: .
j_call: TRBJ2-3
cdr3_aa: CASSDTSGGAGAHSDTQYF
cdr3_nt: TGCGCCAGCAGTGATACTAGCGGGGGGGCCGGGGCCCACTCAGATACGCAGTATTTT

d_call: .
v_call: TRBV27
clone_size: .
j_call: TRBJ2-2
cdr3_aa: CASSRDWITGELFF
cdr3_nt: TGTGCCAGCAGCCGGGACTGGATCACCGGGGAGCTGTTTTTT

d_call: .
v_call: TRBV28
clone_size: once
j_call: TRBJ2-2
cdr3_aa: CASGGPISNTGELFF
cdr3_nt: TGTGCCAGCGGCGGGCCGATATCGAACACCGGGGAGCTGTTTTTT

d_call: TRBD1
v_call: TRBV2
clone_size: .
j_call: TRBJ2-5
cdr3_aa: CASARQGPQETQYF
cdr3_nt: TGTGCCAGCGCAAGACAGGGGCCTCAAGAGACCCAGTACTTC

d_call: .
v_call: TRBV6-5
clone_size: .
j_call: TRBJ2-1
cdr3_aa: CASSYSSSPGNEQFF
cdr3_nt: TGTGCCAGCAGTTACTCTTCTAGCCCGGGAAATGAGCAGTTCTTC

d_call: .
v_call: TRBV7-9
clone_size: .
j_call: TRBJ2-3
cdr3_aa: CASSLAQPTDTQYF
cdr3_nt: TGTGCCAGCAGCTTAGCACAGCCAACAGATACGCAGTATTTT

d_call: .
v_call: TRBV5-8
clone_size: few
j_call: TRBJ1-1
cdr3_aa: CASSAGAPNTEAFF
cdr3_nt: TGTGCCAGCAGCGCAGGGGCCCCGAACACTGAAGCTTTCTTT

d_call: TRBD1
v_call: TRBV28
clone_size: .
j_call: TRBJ1-6
cdr3_aa: CASRPNLGQGVSPLHF
cdr3_nt: TGTGCCAGCAGACCAAACCTCGGACAGGGGGTTTCACCCCTCCACTTT

d_call: .
v_call: TRBV7-2
clone_size: .
j_call: TRBJ1-5
cdr3_aa: CASSSRVGQPQHF
cdr3_nt: TGTGCCAGCAGCTCTCGGGTGGGTCAGCCCCAGCATTTT

d_call: TRBD1
v_call: TRBV27
clone_size: once
j_call: TRBJ1-2
cdr3_aa: CASSPPGQGYGYTF
cdr3_nt: TGTGCCAGCAGTCCTCCGGGACAGGGATATGGCTACACCTTC

d_call: .
v_call: TRBV2
clone_size: .
j_call: TRBJ1-1
cdr3_aa: CASSGQGNTEAFF
cdr3_nt: TGTGCCAGCAGCGGGCAGGGCAACACTGAAGCTTTCTTT

d_call: .
v_call: TRBV9
clone_size: .
j_call: TRBJ2-7
cdr3_aa: CASSPRGVTYEQYF
cdr3_nt: TGTGCCAGCAGCCCCCGGGGAGTTACCTACGAGCAGTACTTC

d_call: .
v_call: TRBV4-1
clone_size: .
j_call: TRBJ2-7
cdr3_aa: CASSQVSSETYEQYF
cdr3_nt: TGCGCCAGCAGCCAAGTGTCTAGCGAGACGTACGAGCAGTACTTC

d_call: .
v_call: TRBV28
clone_size: .
j_call: TRBJ2-7
cdr3_aa: CASSPDRYEQYF
cdr3_nt: TGTGCCAGCAGTCCAGACAGGTACGAGCAGTACTTC

d_call: .
v_call: TRBV7-2
clone_size: .
j_call: TRBJ2-3
cdr3_aa: CASSLGGGRGPDTQYF
cdr3_nt: TGTGCCAGCAGCTTAGGAGGTGGGCGGGGGCCAGATACGCAGTATTTT

d_call: TRBD1
v_call: TRBV5-5
clone_size: .
j_call: TRBJ1-5
cdr3_aa: CASSLVQGVSNQPQHF
cdr3_nt: TGTGCCAGCAGCTTGGTTCAGGGGGTCAGCAATCAGCCCCAGCATTTT

d_call: .
v_call: TRBV4-2
clone_size: .
j_call: TRBJ2-2
cdr3_aa: CASSQDSAGDNTGELFF
cdr3_nt: TGTGCCAGCAGCCAAGACTCCGCAGGGGACAACACCGGGGAGCTGTTTTTT

d_call: TRBD2
v_call: TRBV7-6
clone_size: .
j_call: TRBJ2-5
cdr3_aa: CASSFGRGGKGETQYF
cdr3_nt: TGTGCCAGCAGCTTTGGGCGGGGGGGAAAGGGGGAGACCCAGTACTTC

d_call: .
v_call: TRBV5-1
clone_size: .
j_call: TRBJ2-3
cdr3_aa: CASSLGTTFTDTQYF
cdr3_nt: TGCGCCAGCAGCTTGGGGACTACCTTCACAGATACGCAGTATTTT

d_call: TRBD1
v_call: TRBV5-1
clone_size: few
j_call: TRBJ2-7
cdr3_aa: CASSLAGTGPYEQYF
cdr3_nt: TGCGCCAGCAGCTTGGCGGGGACAGGGCCCTACGAGCAGTACTTC

d_call: TRBD1
v_call: TRBV11-2
clone_size: .
j_call: TRBJ2-7
cdr3_aa: CASSQWTGPLYEQYF
cdr3_nt: TGTGCCAGCAGCCAGTGGACAGGTCCCCTCTACGAGCAGTACTTC

d_call: TRBD1
v_call: TRBV6-5
clone_size: once
j_call: TRBJ2-7
cdr3_aa: CASSSGQVLYEQYF
cdr3_nt: TGTGCCAGCAGTTCGGGACAGGTTCTCTACGAGCAGTACTTC

d_call: TRBD1
v_call: TRBV6-5
clone_size: .
j_call: TRBJ1-3
cdr3_aa: CASSYDRGKGNTIYF
cdr3_nt: TGTGCCAGCAGTTATGACAGGGGTAAAGGAAACACCATATATTTT

d_call: .
v_call: TRBV19
clone_size: few
j_call: TRBJ1-3
cdr3_aa: CASSIREALGNTIYF
cdr3_nt: TGTGCCAGTAGTATACGAGAGGCTCTCGGAAACACCATATATTTT

d_call: .
v_call: TRBV2
clone_size: .
j_call: TRBJ1-3
cdr3_aa: CASRAQGSGNTIYF
cdr3_nt: TGTGCCAGCAGGGCCCAGGGCTCTGGAAACACCATATATTTT

d_call: .
v_call: TRBV4-3
clone_size: few
j_call: TRBJ2-2
cdr3_aa: CASSQGLAPTGELFF
cdr3_nt: TGCGCCAGCAGCCAAGGGCTAGCACCAACCGGGGAGCTGTTTTTT

d_call: TRBD2
v_call: TRBV27
clone_size: .
j_call: TRBJ2-3
cdr3_aa: CASSLSTLAGGTADTQYF
cdr3_nt: TGTGCCAGCAGTTTATCGACACTAGCGGGGGGGACAGCAGATACGCAGTATTTT

d_call: .
v_call: TRBV23-1
clone_size: .
j_call: TRBJ2-7
cdr3_aa: CAGGWAPYEQYF
cdr3_nt: TGCGCCGGGGGGTGGGCACCCTACGAGCAGTACTTC

d_call: TRBD2
v_call: TRBV29-1
clone_size: .
j_call: TRBJ2-2
cdr3_aa: CSVRLAAPGELFF
cdr3_nt: TGCAGCGTCCGACTAGCGGCCCCCGGGGAGCTGTTTTTT

d_call: TRBD2
v_call: TRBV4-2
clone_size: .
j_call: TRBJ2-1
cdr3_aa: CASSQDLNSGGYNEQFF
cdr3_nt: TGTGCCAGCAGCCAAGATCTGAATAGCGGGGGCTACAATGAGCAGTTCTTC

d_call: .
v_call: TRBV7-9
clone_size: .
j_call: TRBJ1-2
cdr3_aa: CASSFLQGGFGYGYTF
cdr3_nt: TGTGCCAGCAGCTTCCTACAGGGAGGGTTCGGCTATGGCTACACCTTC

d_call: .
v_call: TRBV7-9
clone_size: .
j_call: TRBJ2-7
cdr3_aa: CASSPGARYEQYF
cdr3_nt: TGTGCCAGCAGCCCAGGGGCCAGATACGAGCAGTACTTC

d_call: .
v_call: TRBV29-1
clone_size: .
j_call: TRBJ1-1
cdr3_aa: CSGQFMNTEAFF
cdr3_nt: TGCAGCGGACAGTTCATGAACACTGAAGCTTTCTTT

d_call: TRBD1
v_call: TRBV28
clone_size: .
j_call: TRBJ1-6
cdr3_aa: CASRYPGQPDSPLHF
cdr3_nt: TGTGCCAGCCGTTATCCGGGACAGCCAGATTCACCCCTCCACTTT

d_call: .
v_call: TRBV4-2
clone_size: .
j_call: TRBJ2-2
cdr3_aa: CASSQGDLRAGELFF
cdr3_nt: TGTGCCAGCAGCCAAGGAGACTTGAGGGCCGGGGAGCTGTTTTTT

d_call: TRBD1
v_call: TRBV5-8
clone_size: .
j_call: TRBJ1-6
cdr3_aa: CASSSTDRVLNSPLHF
cdr3_nt: TGTGCCAGCAGCTCGACGGACAGGGTCCTCAATTCACCCCTCCACTTT

d_call: TRBD1
v_call: TRBV6-5
clone_size: .
j_call: TRBJ1-6
cdr3_aa: CASNQGQGSFSPLHF
cdr3_nt: TGTGCCAGCAACCAGGGACAGGGGAGTTTTTCACCCCTCCACTTT

d_call: .
v_call: TRBV30
clone_size: .
j_call: TRBJ1-5
cdr3_aa: CAWSDRTVRNQPQHF
cdr3_nt: TGTGCCTGGAGTGATCGGACAGTTCGAAATCAGCCCCAGCATTTT

d_call: .
v_call: TRBV5-5
clone_size: .
j_call: TRBJ2-7
cdr3_aa: CASIWDGSGRYEQYF
cdr3_nt: TGTGCCAGCATTTGGGACGGTAGCGGTAGGTACGAGCAGTACTTC

d_call: TRBD1
v_call: TRBV6-6
clone_size: once
j_call: TRBJ1-1
cdr3_aa: CASSQPPGQGNTEAFF
cdr3_nt: TGTGCCAGCAGTCAACCACCGGGACAGGGGAACACTGAAGCTTTCTTT

d_call: .
v_call: TRBV9
clone_size: .
j_call: TRBJ2-1
cdr3_aa: CASSVGWGLSYNEQFF
cdr3_nt: TGTGCCAGCAGCGTAGGGTGGGGGCTTTCCTACAATGAGCAGTTCTTC

d_call: TRBD2
v_call: TRBV30
clone_size: .
j_call: TRBJ2-1
cdr3_aa: CAWKPSSLAGADNEQFF
cdr3_nt: TGTGCCTGGAAGCCCTCTTCCTTAGCGGGGGCGGACAATGAGCAGTTCTTC

d_call: TRBD2
v_call: TRBV5-5
clone_size: .
j_call: TRBJ2-2
cdr3_aa: CASSLLAGNTGELFF
cdr3_nt: TGTGCCAGCAGCTTGTTAGCGGGCAACACCGGGGAGCTGTTTTTT

d_call: TRBD1
v_call: TRBV5-4
clone_size: once
j_call: TRBJ1-3
cdr3_aa: CASSPGQGPYNSGNTIYF
cdr3_nt: TGTGCCAGCAGCCCGGGACAGGGTCCCTATAACTCTGGAAACACCATATATTTT

d_call: .
v_call: TRBV30
clone_size: .
j_call: TRBJ1-1
cdr3_aa: CAWTRGGNTEAFF
cdr3_nt: TGTGCCTGGACCCGGGGAGGGAACACTGAAGCTTTCTTT